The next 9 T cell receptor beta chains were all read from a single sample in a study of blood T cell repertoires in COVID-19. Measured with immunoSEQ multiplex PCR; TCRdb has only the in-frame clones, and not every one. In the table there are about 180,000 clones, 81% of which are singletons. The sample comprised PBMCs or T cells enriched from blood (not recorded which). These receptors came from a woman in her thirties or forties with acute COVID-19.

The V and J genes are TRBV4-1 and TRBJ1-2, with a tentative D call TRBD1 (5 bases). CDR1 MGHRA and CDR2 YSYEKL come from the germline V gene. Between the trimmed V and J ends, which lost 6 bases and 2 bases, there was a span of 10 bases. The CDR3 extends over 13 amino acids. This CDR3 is CASSLDSNYGYTF. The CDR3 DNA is TGCGCCAGCAGTCTCGACAGCAACTATGGCTACACCTTC.

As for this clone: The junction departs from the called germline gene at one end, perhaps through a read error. CDR3 bases: TGTGCTAGCAGCTTAAGACTCGGTCGGAGGAGCAATCAGCCCCAGCATTTT. This sequence encodes CASSLRLGRRSNQPQHF. V and J are TRBV7-7 and TRBJ1-5, with D uncertain. The CDR3 has 17 residues. CDR1 is SSHAT and CDR2 is FNYEAQ in the germline V gene (reference sequence).

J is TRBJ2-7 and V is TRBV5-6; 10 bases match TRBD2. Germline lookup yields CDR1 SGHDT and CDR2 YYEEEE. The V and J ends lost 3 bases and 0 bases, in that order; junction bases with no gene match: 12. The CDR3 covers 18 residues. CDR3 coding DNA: TGTGCCAGCAGCTCGGTTGGACTAGCGGTCGTAAGCTCCTACGAGCAGTACTTC. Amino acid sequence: CASSSVGLAVVSSYEQYF.

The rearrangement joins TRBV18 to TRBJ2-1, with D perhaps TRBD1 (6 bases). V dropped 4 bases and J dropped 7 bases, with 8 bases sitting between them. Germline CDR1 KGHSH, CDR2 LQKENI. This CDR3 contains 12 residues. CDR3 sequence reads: CASSLGTNEQFF. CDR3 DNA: TGTGCCAGCTCACTCGGGACAAATGAGCAGTTCTTC.

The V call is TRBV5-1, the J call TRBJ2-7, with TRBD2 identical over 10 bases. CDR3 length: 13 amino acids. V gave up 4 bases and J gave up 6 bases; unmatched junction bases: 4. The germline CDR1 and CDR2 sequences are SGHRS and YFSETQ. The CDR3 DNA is TGCGCCAGCAGCCCCGGGACTAGCGCCGAGCAGTACGTC. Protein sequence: CASSPGTSAEQYV.

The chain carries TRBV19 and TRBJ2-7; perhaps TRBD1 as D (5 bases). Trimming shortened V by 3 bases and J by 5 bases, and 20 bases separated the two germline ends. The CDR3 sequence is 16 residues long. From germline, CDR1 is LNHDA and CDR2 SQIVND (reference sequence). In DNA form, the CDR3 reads TGTGCCAGTAGTATCGCCATAGCCGCAGGGAAGAACGAGCAGTACGTC. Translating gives CASSIAIAAGKNEQYV.

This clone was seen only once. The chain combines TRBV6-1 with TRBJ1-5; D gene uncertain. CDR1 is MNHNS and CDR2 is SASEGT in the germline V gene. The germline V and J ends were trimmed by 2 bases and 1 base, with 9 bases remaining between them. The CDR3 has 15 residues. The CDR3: CASSEMYQSNQPQHF. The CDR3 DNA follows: TGTGCCAGCAGTGAAATGTACCAGAGCAATCAGCCCCAGCATTTT.

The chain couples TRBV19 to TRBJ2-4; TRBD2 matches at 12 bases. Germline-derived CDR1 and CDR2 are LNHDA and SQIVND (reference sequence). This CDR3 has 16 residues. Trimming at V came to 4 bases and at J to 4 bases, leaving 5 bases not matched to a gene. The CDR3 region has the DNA TGTGCCAGTAGTAACGGACTAGCGGGACAGAAAAACATTCAGTACTTC. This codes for CASSNGLAGQKNIQYF.

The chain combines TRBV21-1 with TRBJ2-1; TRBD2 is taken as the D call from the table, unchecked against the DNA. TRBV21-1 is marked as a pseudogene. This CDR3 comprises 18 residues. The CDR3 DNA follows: TGTGCCAGCTTCCATCTACCCGGGACTCCGCACTCCTACAATGAGCAGTTCTTC. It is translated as CASFHLPGTPHSYNEQFF.